This entry describes one T cell receptor beta chain. Its target is not known. The TCR beta library used iRepertoire HTBI primers with Arm-PCR amplification of CDR3. TCRdb fed the multiplex PCR reads into MiXCR, producing one record per CDR3 protein. The sample holds more than 350,000 distinct CDR3 sequences, around 20% seen once. Time point: persistent/refractory GD, antithyroid drugs over 5 years with positive TRAb. After RNA was extracted from PBMCs, the TCR library was made from it. Doctors identified Graves' disease using the American Thyroid Association guidelines. Germline CDR1 and CDR2: MNHEY and SMNVEV (reference sequence). The trim removed 2 bases at V and 6 bases at J, leaving 6 bases unmatched. The CDR3 is 14 amino acids. The record originates from a study of regulatory T cells in long-lasting Graves disease. Findings and limits, study-wide: Repertoires from persistent disease leaned toward TRBV28, TRBJ1-2 and TRBJ2-5.

The sequences come from peripheral blood mononuclear cells (PBMCs), collected when the disease was refractory, from a patient treated with antithyroid drugs. The chain is built from TRBV27 and TRBJ1-1, with 7 bases identical to TRBD1. The receptor's source is a female donor with Graves disease. The CDR3 DNA is TGTGCCAGCAGTTTAGGGTCTGGGACAGCTGAAGCTTTCTTT. Translation: CASSLGSGTAEAFF.